A single sample is the source of the 18 T cell receptor beta chains below, sequenced in a study of T cells in Graves' hyperthyroidism and ophthalmopathy. Regions amplified from RNA transcripts were the TCR beta CDR3 regions. RT-PCR in the first round (using the HTBI primer set) targeted the TCR CDR3. TCRdb reprocessed the multiplex PCR reads with MiXCR, giving one entry per CDR3 protein. The sample has under 450,000 distinct CDR3 sequences, 15% to 18% seen once. Sequencing used blood. All receptors derive from a woman aged 18-35 years with Graves' hyperthyroidism.

This clonotype was observed a handful of times. The chain recombines TRBV7-6 with TRBJ2-5; either TRBD1 or TRBD2 may supply D (5 bases each). The CDR3 has 16 amino acids. CDR1 and CDR2 from the germline V gene are SGHVS and FNYEAQ. V lost 1 base and J lost 1, with 13 bases in between. The CDR3 DNA sequence: TGTGCCAGCAGCTTAGAGGGTGGGGGAACCCAAGAGACCCAGTACTTC. Translation: CASSLEGGGTQETQYF.

This clonotype appeared many times. The chain recombines TRBV3-1 with TRBJ2-7; D gene ambiguous. The germline CDR1 and CDR2 sequences are LGHDT and YNNKEL (reference sequence). V lost 4 bases to trimming and J lost 9 bases, with 22 bases between them. The CDR3 spans 15 residues. The CDR3: CASSPSKAPTTRQYF. The CDR3 DNA sequence: TGTGCCAGCAGCCCCTCAAAGGCGCCCACTACGAGGCAGTACTTC.

In this sample, this clonotype turned up many times. The chain has TRBV18 and TRBJ2-1, with TRBD2 identical over 8 bases. The J segment lost 4 bases and the V segment lost 0 bases, leaving 5 bases of the junction unmatched. The germline CDR1 and CDR2 sequences are KGHSH and LQKENI. CDR3 length equals 16 residues. The CDR3 loop reads CASSPPERERYNEQFF. CDR3 coding DNA: TGTGCCAGCTCACCACCGGAGCGGGAGAGGTACAATGAGCAGTTCTTC.

This clonotype was seen at least ten times. The J gene is TRBJ2-7, the V gene TRBV2; 10 bases agree with TRBD2. The CDR3 extends over 17 amino acids. V shed 7 bases and J 5 bases; nucleotides not matched to a gene: 17. Germline V gene sequence: CDR1 SNHLY, CDR2 FYNNEI. CDR3 DNA: TGTGCCAGCACTTTGAACTTGGCTAGCGGGAGCAACGACGAGCAGTACTTC. This gives the protein CASTLNLASGSNDEQYF.

This clonotype was counted a few times. This chain uses TRBV5-1 with TRBJ1-4, with D unclear. Trimming pared 4 bases from V and 7 bases from J, leaving 11 bases between. The CDR3 has 13 residues. Germline CDR1 and CDR2: SGHRS and YFSETQ. CDR3 region: CASSGGGREKLFF. CDR3 in DNA: TGCGCCAGCAGCGGTGGCGGGCGTGAAAAACTGTTTTTT. Together with reference TRBV5-1 and TRBJ1-4, the CDR3 gives the full variable domain: KAGVTQTPRYLIKTRGQQVTLSCSPISGHRSVSWYQQTPGQGLQFLFEYFSETQRNKGNFPGRFSGRQFSNSRSEMNVSTLELGDSALYLCASSGGGREKLFFGSGTQLSVL.

There are many counts of this clonotype. V usage is TRBV15 and J usage is TRBJ2-5; a weak D match, TRBD2 (6 bases). Trimming removed 3 bases from V and 3 bases from J, with 14 bases in between. The CDR3 spans 15 residues. Germline CDR1 LNHNV, CDR2 YYDKDF (reference sequence). CDR3 region: CATSRGSGGEETQYF. CDR3 nucleotides: TGTGCCACCAGCAGGGGGTCGGGCGGGGAAGAGACCCAGTACTTC.

This clonotype appeared many times. This chain joins TRBV28 and TRBJ2-7; the D is unclear. Germline loops: CDR1 MDHEN, CDR2 SYDVKM. Trimming took 5 bases from V and 5 from J, leaving 19 bases between them. The CDR3 sequence is 15 residues long. CDR3 bases: TGTGCCAGCAGTCCCCTCGGCGCGTTAGCCCACGAGCAGTACTTC. This sequence encodes CASSPLGALAHEQYF.

This clonotype was recorded many times. The J gene is TRBJ1-2, the V gene TRBV7-9; no reliable D call. Germline assignment: CDR1 SEHNR and CDR2 FQNEAQ (reference sequence). This CDR3 is built from 13 residues. Trimming left V 5 bases short and J 6 bases short, with 13 bases between. CDR3 protein: CASSPTDDHGYTF. CDR3 coding DNA: TGTGCCAGCAGCCCGACGGATGACCATGGCTACACCTTC.

The DNA of the CDR3 is TGTGCCAGCAGTTTGGGGACACCGAACACTGAAGCTTTCTTT. This gives the protein CASSLGTPNTEAFF. The chain uses TRBV12-3 or TRBV12-4 and TRBJ1-1, with D possibly TRBD1 on 6 matching bases. Trimming removed 3 bases from V and 1 base from J, with 9 bases in between. CDR3 length: 14 amino acids.

This clonotype has ten or more counts. J is TRBJ2-7 and V is TRBV12-3 or TRBV12-4, with no clear D. V shed 1 base and J shed 2 bases, with 12 bases lying between them. This CDR3 spans 15 amino acids. CDR3 residues: CASSLGQVGTYEQYF. The CDR3 DNA reads as TGTGCCAGCAGTTTAGGGCAGGTCGGAACCTACGAGCAGTACTTC.

In this sample, this clonotype turned up a few times. V and J are TRBV5-8 and TRBJ2-1, with 9 nucleotides matching TRBD2. Germline V gives CDR1 SGHTS, CDR2 YDEGEE. Unmatched junction bases numbered 11, after V lost 0 bases and J lost 4 bases. The CDR3 consists of 18 residues. CDR3 loop: CASSLVGREGSLYNEQFF. CDR3 DNA sequence: TGTGCCAGCAGCTTGGTAGGGCGGGAGGGGTCTTTATACAATGAGCAGTTCTTC.

In this sample, this clonotype turned up many times. The gene calls are TRBV7-9 and TRBJ1-4, with TRBD1 identical over 9 bases. The ends lost 4 bases at V and 8 bases at J; junction bases unmatched: 17. Germline V gene data show CDR1 as SEHNR and CDR2 as FQNEAQ (reference sequence). The length of the CDR3 is 18 residues. DNA for the CDR3: TGTGCCAGCAGCTCTCACCTTGTCGGGACAGGGAGTCTAGAAAAACTGTTTTTT. It translates to CASSSHLVGTGSLEKLFF.

This clonotype was observed a few times. The chain carries TRBV7-9 and TRBJ2-1; D possibly matches TRBD1 or TRBD2 (6 bases each). Trimming took 4 bases from V and 6 from J, leaving 19 bases between them. Germline-derived CDR1 and CDR2 are SEHNR and FQNEAQ (reference sequence). The CDR3 is made up of 16 amino acids. The CDR3 reads CASSSGYGGASNEQFF. Here the CDR3 DNA reads TGTGCCAGCAGCTCAGGATACGGGGGCGCGTCCAATGAGCAGTTCTTC.

This clonotype was seen many times. The genes are TRBV9 and TRBJ2-7; TRBD1 is a possible D gene (5 bases). With 3 bases removed from V and 2 bases from J, the gap between germline ends came to 9 bases. The CDR3 has 13 residues. Per the germline V gene, CDR1 is SGDLS and CDR2 is YYNGEE. CDR3: CASSADSPYEQYF. The CDR3 DNA sequence: TGTGCCAGCAGCGCAGACAGCCCCTACGAGCAGTACTTC.

This clonotype was found many times. The chain couples TRBV30 to TRBJ2-7, with D possibly TRBD2 on 6 matching bases. The germline V gene encodes CDR1 GTSNPN and CDR2 SVGIG (reference sequence). V was trimmed by 4 bases and J by 4 bases, leaving 20 bases between them. CDR3 length: 15 amino acids. CDR3 sequence (DNA): TGTGCCTGGAACGGGGGTTCAGGGCAGTGGTACGAGCAGTACTTC. As protein: CAWNGGSGQWYEQYF.

In this sample, this clonotype turned up a few times. This rearrangement joins TRBV9 to TRBJ2-2; D is unresolved. The CDR3 runs to 12 residues. The germline CDR1 and CDR2 sequences are SGDLS and YYNGEE. The ends were cut back, 0 bases at V and 6 bases at J, with 3 bases in the middle. CDR3 sequence (DNA): TGTGCCAGCAGCGTAGAACCCGGGGAGCTGTTTTTT. It is translated as CASSVEPGELFF.

This clonotype was counted ten times or more. The V call is TRBV12-5, the J call TRBJ1-5; 7 positions match TRBD1. The CDR3 totals 15 residues. CDR1 and CDR2 (germline): LGHNT, FRNRAP. V dropped 1 base and J dropped 0; count of bases not matched to a gene: 0. DNA for the CDR3: TGTGCTAGTGGTTTGGGACAGGGTAGCAATCAGCCCCAGCATTTT. This codes for CASGLGQGSNQPQHF.

This clonotype was seen at least ten times. V usage is TRBV18 and J usage is TRBJ2-3; 9 bases fit TRBD2. V lost 5 bases to trimming and J lost 0 bases; unmatched junction nucleotides: 9. CDR3 length: 17 amino acids. CDR1 and CDR2 (germline): KGHSH, LQKENI. CDR3 coding DNA: TGTGCCAGCTCATCCTGGACTAGCGCAATAAGCACAGATACGCAGTATTTT. Protein: CASSSWTSAISTDTQYF. Variable domain in full (rest from reference TRBV18 and TRBJ2-3): NAGVMQNPRHLVRRRGQEARLRCSPMKGHSHVYWYRQLPEEGLKFMVYLQKENIIDESGMPKERFSAEFPKEGPSILRIQQVVRGDSAAYFCASSSWTSAISTDTQYFGPGTRLTVL.